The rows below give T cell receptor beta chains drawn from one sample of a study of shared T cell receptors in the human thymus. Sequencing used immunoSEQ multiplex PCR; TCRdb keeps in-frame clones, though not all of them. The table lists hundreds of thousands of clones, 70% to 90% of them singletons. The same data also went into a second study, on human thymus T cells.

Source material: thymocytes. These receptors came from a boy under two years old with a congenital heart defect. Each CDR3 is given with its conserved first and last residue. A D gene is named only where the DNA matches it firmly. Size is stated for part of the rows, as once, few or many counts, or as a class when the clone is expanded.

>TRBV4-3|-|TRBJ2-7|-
CASSQKTGSPYEQYF
TGCGCCAGCAGCCAAAAGACAGGTTCCCCCTACGAGCAGTACTTC
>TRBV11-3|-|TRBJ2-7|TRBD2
CASSKNLTGGARGEQYF
TGTGCCAGCAGCAAGAACCTAACGGGAGGGGCCCGTGGCGAGCAGTACTTC
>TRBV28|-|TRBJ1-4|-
CASSLRGVGANEKLFF
TGTGCCAGCAGTTTACGGGGGGTGGGGGCTAATGAAAAACTGTTTTTT
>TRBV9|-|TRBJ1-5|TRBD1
CASSGTGEGYQPQHF
TGTGCCAGCAGCGGTACAGGGGAAGGGTACCAGCCCCAGCATTTT
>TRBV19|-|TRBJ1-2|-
CATSTFDRFYGYTF
TGTGCCACTAGCACCTTTGACAGATTCTATGGCTACACCTTC
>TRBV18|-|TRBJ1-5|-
CASSPRAGNQPQHF
TGTGCCAGCTCACCACGGGCTGGCAATCAGCCCCAGCATTTT
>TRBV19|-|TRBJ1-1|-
CASSIDYRGNTEAFF
TGTGCCAGTAGTATAGATTATAGGGGGAACACTGAAGCTTTCTTT
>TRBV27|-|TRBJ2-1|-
CASSFPGGRDLYNEQFF
TGTGCCAGCAGTTTCCCCGGGGGGCGCGATTTATACAATGAGCAGTTCTTC
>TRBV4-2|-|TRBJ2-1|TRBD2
CASSQHIAGGPYNEQFF
TGTGCCAGCAGCCAACATATAGCGGGGGGGCCCTACAATGAGCAGTTCTTC
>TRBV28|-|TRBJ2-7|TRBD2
CASSLSGTSGGSPSSYEQYF
TGTGCCAGCAGTTTATCGGGGACTAGCGGGGGTTCACCGAGCTCCTACGAGCAGTACTTC
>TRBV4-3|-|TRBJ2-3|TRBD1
CASSHYRPDRGRTDTQYF
TGCGCCAGCAGCCACTATCGCCCGGACAGGGGTCGCACAGATACGCAGTATTTT
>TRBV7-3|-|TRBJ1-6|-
CASSLLPPSAGIVSPLHF
TGTGCCAGCAGCTTACTACCCCCATCCGCAGGGATTGTCTCACCCCTCCACTTT
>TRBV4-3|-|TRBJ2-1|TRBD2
CASSLHPGTSGGGDEQFF
TGCGCCAGCAGCCTTCACCCCGGGACTAGCGGGGGGGGCGATGAGCAGTTCTTC
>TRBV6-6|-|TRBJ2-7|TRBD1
CASSFRDRSLEQYF
TGTGCCAGCAGTTTCCGGGACAGGTCTCTCGAGCAGTACTTC
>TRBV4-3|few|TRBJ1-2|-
CASSQESAGHGYTF
TGCGCCAGCAGCCAAGAATCGGCCGGACACGGCTACACCTTC